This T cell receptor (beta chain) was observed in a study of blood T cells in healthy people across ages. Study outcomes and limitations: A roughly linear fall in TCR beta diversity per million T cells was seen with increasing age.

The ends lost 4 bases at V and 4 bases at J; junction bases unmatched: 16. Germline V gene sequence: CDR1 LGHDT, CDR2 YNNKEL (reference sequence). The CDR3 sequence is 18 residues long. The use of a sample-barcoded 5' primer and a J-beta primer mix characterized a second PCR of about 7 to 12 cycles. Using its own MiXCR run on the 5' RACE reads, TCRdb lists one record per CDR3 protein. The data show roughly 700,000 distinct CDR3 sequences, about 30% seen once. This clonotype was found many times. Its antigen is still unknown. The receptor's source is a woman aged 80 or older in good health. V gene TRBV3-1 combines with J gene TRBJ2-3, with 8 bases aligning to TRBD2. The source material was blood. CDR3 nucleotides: TGTGCCAGCAGCCTAATCGGGGGGGCCCTACCGGGGGCAGATACGCAGTATTTT. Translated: CASSLIGGALPGADTQYF.